This T cell receptor (beta chain) was found in a study of blood T cell repertoires in COVID-19. Study overall: Researchers got acute and convalescent COVID-19 samples from the United States, Italy and Spain. The analysed material was cDNA or gDNA that came from T cells, B-cell-depleted T cells, or PBMCs.

Germline CDR1 and CDR2: SGHVS and FNYEAQ. V was pared by 4 bases and J by 9 bases, with 12 bases of the junction left unmatched. CDR3 length: 16 residues. Only in-frame clones appear in the TCRdb table, and some are missing; sequencing was by immunoSEQ multiplex PCR. The table includes 200,000 to 300,000 clones, 84% detected once. The sequencing input was peripheral blood. The TCR comes from a human donor in a cohort sampled during active COVID-19. J is TRBJ1-6 and V is TRBV7-6, with 7 bases fitting TRBD1. Here the CDR3 DNA reads TGTGCCAGCAGCTCCAGCGAGGCAGGGGGAGGTTCACCCCTCCACTTT. It translates to CASSSSEAGGGSPLHF.